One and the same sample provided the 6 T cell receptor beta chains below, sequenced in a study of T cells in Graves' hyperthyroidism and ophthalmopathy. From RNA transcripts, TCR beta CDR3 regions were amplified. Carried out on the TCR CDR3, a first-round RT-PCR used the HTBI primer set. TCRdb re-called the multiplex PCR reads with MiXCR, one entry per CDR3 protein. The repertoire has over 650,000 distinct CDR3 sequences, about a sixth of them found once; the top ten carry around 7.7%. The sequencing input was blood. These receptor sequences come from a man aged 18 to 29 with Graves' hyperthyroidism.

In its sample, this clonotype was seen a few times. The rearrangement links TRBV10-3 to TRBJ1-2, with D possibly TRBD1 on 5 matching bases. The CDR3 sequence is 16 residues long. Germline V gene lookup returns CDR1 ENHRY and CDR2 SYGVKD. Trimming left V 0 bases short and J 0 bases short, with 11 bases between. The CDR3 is CAISESKGTSNYGYTF. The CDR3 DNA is TGTGCCATCAGTGAGTCAAAGGGGACGTCTAACTATGGCTACACCTTC.

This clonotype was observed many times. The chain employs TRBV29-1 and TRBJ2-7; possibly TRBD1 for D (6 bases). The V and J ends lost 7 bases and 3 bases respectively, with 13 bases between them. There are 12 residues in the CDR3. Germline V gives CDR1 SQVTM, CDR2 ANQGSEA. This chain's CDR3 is CSARDTDYEQYF. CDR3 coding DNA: TGCAGCGCCCGGGACACAGACTACGAGCAGTACTTC.

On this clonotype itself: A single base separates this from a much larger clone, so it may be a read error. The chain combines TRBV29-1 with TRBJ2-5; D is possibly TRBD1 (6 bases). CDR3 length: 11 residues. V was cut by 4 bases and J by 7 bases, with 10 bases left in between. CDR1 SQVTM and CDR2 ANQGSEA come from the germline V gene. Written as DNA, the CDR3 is TGCAGCGTTGGAGAAGGGGGGACCCAGTACTTC. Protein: CSVGEGGTQYF.

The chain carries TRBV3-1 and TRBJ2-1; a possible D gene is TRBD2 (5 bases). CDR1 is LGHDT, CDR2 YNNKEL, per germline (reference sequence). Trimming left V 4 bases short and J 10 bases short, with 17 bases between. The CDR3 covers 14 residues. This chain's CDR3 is CASSPDRWTGEQFF. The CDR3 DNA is TGTGCCAGCAGCCCCGACCGGTGGACTGGGGAGCAGTTCTTC.

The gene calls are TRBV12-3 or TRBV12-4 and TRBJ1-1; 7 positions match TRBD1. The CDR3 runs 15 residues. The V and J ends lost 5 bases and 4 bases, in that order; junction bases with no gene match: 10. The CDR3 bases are TGTGCCAGCAGTCCCGAACAGGGGTATGCCACTGAAGCTTTCTTT. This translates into CASSPEQGYATEAFF.

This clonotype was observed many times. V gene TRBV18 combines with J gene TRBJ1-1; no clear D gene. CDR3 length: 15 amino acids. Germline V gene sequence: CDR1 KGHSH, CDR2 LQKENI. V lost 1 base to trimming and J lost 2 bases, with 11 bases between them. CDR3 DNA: TGTGCCAGCTCACCACAGGACGGAATAAACACTGAAGCTTTCTTT. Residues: CASSPQDGINTEAFF. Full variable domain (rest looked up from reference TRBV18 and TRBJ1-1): NAGVMQNPRHLVRRRGQEARLRCSPMKGHSHVYWYRQLPEEGLKFMVYLQKENIIDESGMPKERFSAEFPKEGPSILRIQQVVRGDSAAYFCASSPQDGINTEAFFGQGTRLTVV.